Listed below are T cell receptor beta chains from one sample, sequenced in a study of T cell changes during pregnancy in multiple sclerosis. The assay was immunoSEQ multiplex PCR, and TCRdb's table has in-frame clones only and misses some. Counted here are roughly 57,000 clones, around 94% occurring once; the ten biggest clones make up under 3%. The input for sequencing was CD8+ T cells from peripheral blood mononuclear cells, taken after pregnancy. These receptors were obtained from a female donor with multiple sclerosis, enrolled in a pregnancy study. CDR3s include the opening cysteine and the closing phenylalanine or tryptophan. Each record gives: D gene, V gene, clone size, J gene, CDR3 DNA, CDR3 protein. The D gene is left open where the match is weak. Clone size is stated in some rows and not others, as once, few, many or a class when expanded.

TRBD2,TRBV7-8,once,TRBJ2-1,TGTGCCAGCAGCTTCGGACTAGCGAGCTACAATGAGCAGTTCTTC,CASSFGLASYNEQFF
-,TRBV27,-,TRBJ2-1,TGTGCCAGCAGTTTTAGGGGCTCGGGTGAGCAGTTCTTC,CASSFRGSGEQFF
-,TRBV6-5,-,TRBJ1-2,TGTGCCAGCAGTTACTCCGGGGTGCACGGCTACACCTTC,CASSYSGVHGYTF
-,TRBV13,-,TRBJ2-1,TGTGCCAGCAGCCTAGCCGGCAATGAGCAGTTCTTC,CASSLAGNEQFF
TRBD2,TRBV27,-,TRBJ2-1,TGTGCCAGCAGTTTGGGGAGGACTAGCGGGAGAAAGAGTGAGCAGTTCTTC,CASSLGRTSGRKSEQFF
TRBD2,TRBV7-9,-,TRBJ2-7,TGTGCCAGCAGCTCCCCGGGACTAGCGGAAGAGCAGTACTTC,CASSSPGLAEEQYF
TRBD2,TRBV5-4,-,TRBJ2-1,TGTGCCAGCAGCCCGCCTCGGGGCGGGAGAAACGATGAGCAGTTCTTC,CASSPPRGGRNDEQFF
-,TRBV19,-,TRBJ1-1,TGTGCCAGTAGTATTATGGCAAGTACCCTTAACACTGAAGCTTTCTTT,CASSIMASTLNTEAFF
TRBD1,TRBV27,-,TRBJ2-2,TGTGCCAGCAGGCCGGACAGGGGGGTCACCGGGGAGCTGTTTTTT,CASRPDRGVTGELFF
TRBD2,TRBV9,-,TRBJ2-5,TGTGCCAGCAGCGCTACCTTTGGGACTACGGAGACCCAGTACTTC,CASSATFGTTETQYF
TRBD1,TRBV5-1,once,TRBJ2-3,TGCGCCAGCAGCTTGAGGAGACAGGGGTCAGATACGCAGTATTTT,CASSLRRQGSDTQYF
TRBD2,TRBV30,-,TRBJ2-7,TGTGCCTGGAGTGAGGGGAGCGGGGCCTACGAGCAGTACTTC,CAWSEGSGAYEQYF
TRBD1,TRBV14,-,TRBJ1-2,TGTGCCAGCAGACAAAGTGGGACAGATGGCTACACCTTC,CASRQSGTDGYTF
-,TRBV9,once,TRBJ2-2,TGTGCCAGCAGCGTAGGCAGTCTCACCGGGGAGCTGTTTTTT,CASSVGSLTGELFF
-,TRBV28,-,TRBJ2-5,TGTGCCAGCAGTCGGGGACTCCTCCAAGAGACCCAGTACTTC,CASSRGLLQETQYF
-,TRBV28,-,TRBJ2-1,TGTGCCAGCAGTTTAGGGACTGGCTACAATGAGCAGTTCTTC,CASSLGTGYNEQFF
-,TRBV4-1,-,TRBJ2-7,TGCGCCAGCAGCCAAGGGGACTTCTCGTACGAGCAGTACTTC,CASSQGDFSYEQYF
-,TRBV5-4,-,TRBJ1-1,TGTGCCAGCAGCCGGGAGGGGGTGGGGTACACTGAAGCTTTCTTT,CASSREGVGYTEAFF
TRBD2,TRBV9,once,TRBJ2-2,TGTGCCAGCAGCGTAAAGCGGGGGGACTTTACGAACACCGGGGAGCTGTTTTTT,CASSVKRGDFTNTGELFF
TRBD1,TRBV5-6,-,TRBJ1-5,TGTGCCAGCAGCTTGGCCACAGGGGGAAATCAGCCCCAGCATTTT,CASSLATGGNQPQHF
-,TRBV5-1,few,TRBJ1-5,TGCGCCAGCAGTGCCGGTGTTGGGGAGCATCAGCCCCAGCATTTT,CASSAGVGEHQPQHF
-,TRBV19,once,TRBJ2-7,TGTGCCAGTAGTACCGGGGGATACTACGAGCAGTACTTC,CASSTGGYYEQYF
-,TRBV29-1,-,TRBJ1-1,TGCAGCGTTAATAGGAACACTGAAGCTTTCTTT,CSVNRNTEAFF